A single sample is the source of the 3 T cell receptor beta chains below, sequenced in a study of blood T cell repertoires in COVID-19. The method was immunoSEQ multiplex PCR; TCRdb's version includes in-frame clones alone and lacks a portion of them. The sample includes 150,000 to 200,000 clones, about 86% of them seen just once. The sample consisted of peripheral blood. These receptors came from a man aged 60-69 years with acute or convalescent COVID-19.

The rearrangement joins TRBV18 to TRBJ2-1, with 8 positions matching TRBD2. The germline V gene has CDR1 KGHSH and CDR2 LQKENI. The CDR3 sequence is 15 residues long. The ends lost 4 bases at V and 7 bases at J; junction bases unmatched: 9. The CDR3 here is CASSLSRLAWNEQFF. The CDR3 bases are TGTGCCAGCTCACTTTCGAGACTAGCGTGGAATGAGCAGTTCTTC.

The V gene is TRBV28, the J gene TRBJ1-3; a possible D gene is TRBD1 (6 bases). CDR3 size: 17 residues. V was shortened by 0 bases and J by 2 bases, with 14 bases between the two germline ends. Germline-derived CDR1 and CDR2 are MDHEN and SYDVKM. CDR3 loop: CASSLWTGNPPGNTIYF. The CDR3 nucleotides read TGTGCCAGCAGTTTATGGACAGGAAATCCTCCTGGAAACACCATATATTTT.

The gene calls are TRBV5-1 and TRBJ1-6; D is possibly TRBD1 (6 bases). Germline V gene sequence: CDR1 SGHRS, CDR2 YFSETQ. Trimming stripped 4 bases from V and 4 bases from J, with 12 bases between. CDR3 length: 15 residues. Here the CDR3 DNA reads TGCGCCAGCAGCACCGGACAGTCGTATAATTCACCCCTCCACTTT. It yields the protein CASSTGQSYNSPLHF.